The 15 T cell receptor beta chains reported below all come from one sample, sequenced in a study of CD4 and CD8 cells across lung adenocarcinoma regions. MiXCR was run by TCRdb on the PCR reads, yielding one entry per CDR3 protein. The sample holds 23,000 or so distinct CDR3 sequences; about 50% are singletons and the top ten take more than 40%. The sequenced material came from CD8+ T cells from the center of a lung tumor. The receptor source for this set is a male donor with lung adenocarcinoma. The CD4 and CD8 labels of this study may be unreliable.

The CDR3 nucleotides read TGCAGTGCTAGAGGGGGGCAGGGAGAGACCCAGTACTTC. It is translated as CSARGGQGETQYF. The rearrangement joins TRBV20-1 to TRBJ2-5; D might be TRBD1 (6 bases). The CDR3 spans 13 residues. V lost 1 base, J lost 4 bases, and 10 bases lay in between. Germline V gene data show CDR1 as DFQATT and CDR2 as SNEGSKA (reference sequence).

About this clonotype: An end of the junction differs from the germline gene, which may be a read error. The CDR3 loop is CASSEAGMGVKDTQYF. The CDR3 DNA reads TGTGCCAGCAGTGAAGCCGGGATGGGGGTTAAGGATACGCAGTACTTT. The chain combines TRBV6-1 with TRBJ2-3; D is tentatively TRBD1 or TRBD2 (5 bases each). The length of the CDR3 is 16 residues. In germline, CDR1 is MNHNS, CDR2 SASEGT.

This chain links TRBV11-2 with TRBJ2-5; D perhaps matches TRBD2 (7 bases). Trimming pared 9 bases from V and 8 bases from J, leaving 25 bases between. The CDR3 runs to 15 residues. CDR1 is SGHAT and CDR2 is FQNNGV in the germline V gene. CDR3 amino acids: CARGFGGRGPDTQYF. Here the CDR3 DNA reads TGTGCCAGGGGGTTCGGGGGGCGTGGCCCAGATACCCAGTACTTC.

The V gene is TRBV20-1, the J gene TRBJ2-4, with D unresolved. Matching the DNA end better, TRBJ2-7 makes the J call doubtful. CDR3 size: 12 residues. Germline lookup yields CDR1 DFQATT and CDR2 SNEGSKA (reference sequence). CDR3 in DNA: TGCAGTTCGATCCCCATTGCCTACGAGCAGTACTTC. Translating gives CSSIPIAYEQYF.

The genes are TRBV7-9 and TRBJ2-3, with 7 bases identical to TRBD2. This CDR3 region has 14 residues. Germline V CDR1 and CDR2: SEHNR, FQNEAQ (reference sequence). After removal of 5 bases from V and 0 bases from J, the junction contained 2 bases not matched to a gene. CDR3 coding DNA: TGTGCCAGCAGCCATAGCGGGAGCACAGATACGCAGTATTTT. Its protein product is CASSHSGSTDTQYF.

This clonotype has ten or more counts. The J gene is TRBJ2-4, the V gene TRBV15; a weak D match, TRBD2 (5 bases). V lost 1 base to trimming and J lost 0 bases, with 7 bases between them. This CDR3 spans 15 amino acids. Germline V gives CDR1 LNHNV, CDR2 YYDKDF (reference sequence). CDR3 DNA: TGTGCCACCAGCAGAGCCGGGATAGCCAAAAACATTCAGTACTTC. Protein product: CATSRAGIAKNIQYF.

On this clonotype: The junction departs from the called germline gene at one end, perhaps through a read error. The genes are TRBV6-1 and TRBJ2-4, with D hard to call. The CDR3 has 14 amino acids. Germline CDR1 is MNHNS and CDR2 is SASEGT. In DNA form, the CDR3 reads TGTGGCAGCATGGAGCTGTATGCCAAAAATATTCAGTACTTC. Its protein is CGSMELYAKNIQYF.

This clonotype was found a few times. This chain connects TRBV12-3 or TRBV12-4 to TRBJ2-3, with D perhaps matching TRBD2 (5 bases). The DNA end lines up better with TRBJ2-1; the J call may be wrong. The CDR3 is made up of 11 amino acids. In DNA form, the CDR3 reads TGTGCCAGCAGCCCGGGAATAGGGCAGTTCTTC. It codes for CASSPGIGQFF.

The V and J genes are TRBV4-2 and TRBJ1-5; possibly TRBD1 for D (5 bases). The CDR3 has 15 residues. V was trimmed by 0 bases and J by 6 bases, leaving 12 bases between them. Germline lookup yields CDR1 LGHNA and CDR2 YNFKEQ. CDR3 bases: TGTGCCAGCAGCCAAGATTTAAGGGGAACTCAGCCCCAGCATTTT. Translated: CASSQDLRGTQPQHF.

As regards this clonotype: Its ends do not fully match the called genes, so a read error is possible. V gene TRBV6-1 combines with J gene TRBJ2-3, with D perhaps matching TRBD1 (6 bases). The CDR3 spans 14 residues. Germline CDR1 reads MNHNS; CDR2 reads SASEGT. This chain's CDR3 is CASRLLQGTGAQFF. In DNA, the CDR3 is TGTGCCAGCAGGCTACTACAGGGCACAGGTGCGCAGTTTTTT.

This clonotype appeared a few times. The chain employs TRBV11-2 and TRBJ2-1; maybe TRBD2 (7 bases). Trimming stripped 5 bases from V and 4 bases from J, with 21 bases between. Germline CDR1 SGHAT, CDR2 FQNNGV. The CDR3 consists of 17 residues. Here the CDR3 DNA reads TGTGCCAGCAGCCGCAGAGGGGGGGATGGGGAATACAATGAGCAGTTCTTC. It encodes CASSRRGGDGEYNEQFF.

Only a few counts were recorded for this clonotype. This chain joins TRBV4-1 and TRBJ1-1, with no clear D. Trimming left V 1 base short and J 6 bases short, with 12 bases between. The CDR3 contains 14 residues. The germline V gene encodes CDR1 MGHRA and CDR2 YSYEKL. The CDR3 spells CASSQGGGQAEAFF. The CDR3 nucleotides read TGCGCCAGCAGCCAAGGCGGTGGGCAGGCTGAAGCTTTCTTT.

This sequence joins TRBV10-3 and TRBJ2-1; 10 nucleotides line up with TRBD1. Per germline, CDR1 ENHRY and CDR2 SYGVKD. V dropped 2 bases and J dropped 7; count of bases not matched to a gene: 8. This CDR3 has 16 amino acids. CDR3 loop: CAISEGGQGLRNEQFF. CDR3 bases: TGTGCCATCAGTGAGGGGGGACAGGGGTTGCGGAATGAGCAGTTCTTC.

Many counts were recorded for this clonotype. The chain recombines TRBV6-5 with TRBJ2-4; TRBD2 matches at 13 bases. From germline, CDR1 is MNHEY and CDR2 SVGAGI. Losses at the gene ends were 4 bases for V and 0 bases for J; bases not matched to a gene: 3. The CDR3 has 17 amino acids. CDR3 protein: CASSSGTSGIAKNIQYF. CDR3 bases: TGTGCCAGCAGTTCCGGGACTAGCGGGATAGCCAAAAACATTCAGTACTTC.

This clonotype appeared a single time. The junction departs from germline at one end; a sequencing error may be responsible. This rearrangement joins TRBV6-1 to TRBJ2-3; D gene unclear. Germline V gene sequence: CDR1 MNHNS, CDR2 SASEGT. This CDR3 is built from 11 residues. CDR3 loop: CASDLTDTQCF. Written as DNA, the CDR3 is TGTGCCAGCGATCTCACAGATACGCAGTGTTTC.